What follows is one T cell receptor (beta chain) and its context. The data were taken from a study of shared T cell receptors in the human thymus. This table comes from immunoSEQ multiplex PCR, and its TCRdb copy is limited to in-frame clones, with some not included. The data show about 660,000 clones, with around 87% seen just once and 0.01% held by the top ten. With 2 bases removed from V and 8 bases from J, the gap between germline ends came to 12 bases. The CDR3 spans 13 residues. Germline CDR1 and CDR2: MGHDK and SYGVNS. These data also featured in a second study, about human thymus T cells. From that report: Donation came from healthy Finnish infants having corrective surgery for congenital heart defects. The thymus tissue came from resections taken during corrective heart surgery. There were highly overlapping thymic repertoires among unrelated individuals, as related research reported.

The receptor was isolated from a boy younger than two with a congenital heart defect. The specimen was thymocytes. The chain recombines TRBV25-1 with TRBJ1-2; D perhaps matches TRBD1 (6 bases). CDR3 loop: CASSERGAQGYTF. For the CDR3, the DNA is TGTGCCAGCAGTGAACGGGGGGCGCAGGGCTACACCTTC.